The rows below give T cell receptor beta chains drawn from one sample of a study of T cells in Graves' hyperthyroidism and ophthalmopathy. TCRdb reprocessed the multiplex PCR reads via MiXCR and lists one record per CDR3 protein. The profile shows fewer than 750,000 distinct CDR3 sequences, 14% of them singletons. The sequencing sample was made of blood. Source of these receptors: a woman in her forties or fifties with Graves' ophthalmopathy. The CDR3 runs from the conserved cysteine through the conserved F or W. The D gene is left open where the match is weak. Not every row has a clone size; where given, it reads once, few, many or a size class.

V,D,J,size,DNA,CDR3
TRBV20-1,TRBD2,TRBJ2-1,many,TGCAGTGCTAGAAAACTAGCGGGAGGGCCAAATGAGCAGTTCTTC,CSARKLAGGPNEQFF
TRBV10-3,.,TRBJ2-7,few,TGTGCCATCAGTGAGAGGTGGGGGCAGAGCTCCTACGAGCAGTACTTC,CAISERWGQSSYEQYF
TRBV9,TRBD2,TRBJ2-1,.,TGTGCCAGCAGCGTAGTCCCCACGCTAGCGGGAGCCAATGAGCAGTTCTTC,CASSVVPTLAGANEQFF
TRBV25-1,TRBD1,TRBJ2-7,.,TGTGCCAGCAGTGAACAAGGGGGCGATTACGAGCAGTACTTC,CASSEQGGDYEQYF
TRBV28,.,TRBJ2-1,many,TGTGCCAGCAGGGACTACAATGAGCAGTTCTTC,CASRDYNEQFF
TRBV7-2,.,TRBJ2-7,many,TGTGCCAGCAGCACCGGAGCTTTTCGGGGCGAGCAGTACTTC,CASSTGAFRGEQYF
TRBV12-3/TRBV12-4,TRBD2,TRBJ2-3,many,TGTGCCAGCAGTCGAGGACTAGCGCAAAGCACAGATACGCAGTATTTT,CASSRGLAQSTDTQYF
TRBV6-2/TRBV6-3,.,TRBJ2-3,many,TGTGCCAGCAGTTACTCGAGGCGCGTGGGATCAGATACGCAGTATTTT,CASSYSRRVGSDTQYF
TRBV10-3,.,TRBJ1-1,many,TGTGCCATCAGTGTGAAGGGTAACACTGAAGCTTTCTTT,CAISVKGNTEAFF
TRBV28,.,TRBJ1-6,.,TGTGCCAGTCCCGCCGAGCTCTATAATTCACCCCTCCACTTT,CASPAELYNSPLHF
TRBV27,TRBD2,TRBJ2-5,.,TGTGCCAGCAGTTTATTATCCCGTTTGGGAGGCCCCGGGGGGGAGTACTTC,CASSLLSRLGGPGGEYF
TRBV2,TRBD2,TRBJ2-7,many,TGTGCCAGTACCCAAACTAGCGGGAGAATCGACGAGCAGTACTTC,CASTQTSGRIDEQYF
TRBV29-1,TRBD1,TRBJ1-1,few,TGCAGCGTTGGGGACAGGGGGCTGGACACTGAAGCTTTCTTT,CSVGDRGLDTEAFF
TRBV5-4,TRBD2,TRBJ2-7,.,TGTGCCAGCAGCTTGGCCCGATACGACGCCAGGGCGGGAGGTTCCATCTCCTACGAGCAGTACTTC,CASSLARYDARAGGSISYEQYF
TRBV24-1,TRBD2,TRBJ2-1,few,TGTGCCACCAGTGACCCTAGCGGGAGGATGAATGAGCAGTTCTTC,CATSDPSGRMNEQFF
TRBV24-1,.,TRBJ1-5,few,TGTGCCACCAGTATAGGGCGTACGGATCAGCCCCAGCATTTT,CATSIGRTDQPQHF
TRBV18,TRBD1,TRBJ1-5,many,TGTGCCAGCTCAAGGACAGGGTTCAATCAGCCCCAGCATTTT,CASSRTGFNQPQHF
TRBV5-1,.,TRBJ2-1,.,TGCGCCAGCAGCTTGGGTGGGACTGTTCATGAGCAGTTCTTC,CASSLGGTVHEQFF
TRBV6-4,.,TRBJ2-3,.,TGTGCCAGCAGTGAGGCTAGCGGCACAGATACGCAGTATTTT,CASSEASGTDTQYF
TRBV19,.,TRBJ2-1,.,TGTGCCAGAGGAGGGACGGCGATGACCAGAAGCTCCTACAATGAGCAGTTCTTC,CARGGTAMTRSSYNEQFF
TRBV7-9,TRBD2,TRBJ2-1,.,TGTGCCAGCAGCGGACTAGTACGGGAGCAGTTCTTC,CASSGLVREQFF
TRBV30,.,TRBJ1-5,many,TGTGCCTGGAGAGCCAGGGGCAATCAGCCCCAGCATTTT,CAWRARGNQPQHF
TRBV15,.,TRBJ2-7,few,TGTGCCCCGCCGAAACGGAATCTTACCTACGAGCAGTACTTC,CAPPKRNLTYEQYF
TRBV28,.,TRBJ2-7,many,TGTGCCAGCAGTTTTTCGGGGGCCTTGTACGAGCAGTACTTC,CASSFSGALYEQYF
TRBV14,TRBD1,TRBJ2-7,few,TGTGCCAGCAGCCCTCAGGACAGGTCATCCTACGAGCAGTACTTC,CASSPQDRSSYEQYF
TRBV7-9,.,TRBJ1-1,many,TGTGCCAGCAGCTCGTCGACGACTGAAGCTTTCTTT,CASSSSTTEAFF
TRBV5-4,.,TRBJ2-1,.,TGTGCCAGCAGCTTGGTGGACAGCCTGAGCGAGCAGTTCTTC,CASSLVDSLSEQFF
TRBV5-1,.,TRBJ1-1,few,TGCGCCAGCAGCTTGGTTGCGCCAGGGACTTCTCTCACTGAAGCTTTCTTT,CASSLVAPGTSLTEAFF
TRBV2,TRBD1,TRBJ2-7,.,TGTGCCAGCAGTGCCGAAAGGGACAGGGGCCTAACCTACGAGCAGTACTTC,CASSAERDRGLTYEQYF
TRBV7-6,TRBD2,TRBJ2-1,many,TGTGCCAGCAGCCCACGTAGCGGGGGTTACAATGAGCAGTTCTTC,CASSPRSGGYNEQFF
TRBV10-3,.,TRBJ1-2,.,TGTGCCATTACAGCCGCAGACAATAACTATGGCTACACCTTC,CAITAADNNYGYTF
TRBV5-1,TRBD1,TRBJ1-1,.,TGCGCCAGCAGCCTCAGACAGGGGGCACGCACTGAAGCTTTCTTT,CASSLRQGARTEAFF
TRBV7-9,TRBD2,TRBJ2-3,many,TGTGCCAGCAGCCTCGGACTAGCGGGAGATTCGGTGGATACGCAGTATTTT,CASSLGLAGDSVDTQYF
TRBV19,TRBD2,TRBJ2-7,.,TGTGCCAGTAGTAACCCGGGAGGGACCTACGAGCAGTACTTC,CASSNPGGTYEQYF
TRBV4-2,.,TRBJ1-2,.,TGTGCCAGCAGCCAAGAGAACGGCCCCTATGGCTACACCTTC,CASSQENGPYGYTF
TRBV9,TRBD2,TRBJ2-1,many,TGTGCCAGCAGCGTAGTGGGACTAGCAGCTGAGCAGTTCTTC,CASSVVGLAAEQFF
TRBV4-3,.,TRBJ2-7,.,TGCGCCAGCAGCCAAGACGGGACTCATCCCTACGAGCAGTACTTC,CASSQDGTHPYEQYF
TRBV5-5,.,TRBJ2-7,few,TGTGCCAGCAGCTTGGGGCACCACTACGAGCAGTACTTC,CASSLGHHYEQYF
TRBV20-1,.,TRBJ1-1,.,TGCAGTGCTAGGGGAGAGGGGGGCACTGAAGCTTTCTTT,CSARGEGGTEAFF
TRBV7-9,.,TRBJ2-3,few,TGTGCCAGCAGCCACCGGGGGCGGGAGCCAGATACGCAGTATTTT,CASSHRGREPDTQYF
TRBV20-1,.,TRBJ2-1,many,TGCAGTGCGAATTGGGCAGGTCTTTCCTACAATGAGCAGTTCTTC,CSANWAGLSYNEQFF
TRBV28,TRBD2,TRBJ2-2,many,TGTGCCAGCAGTCGGACTAGCGGGTGGCCCGGGGAGCTGTTTTTT,CASSRTSGWPGELFF
TRBV5-1,.,TRBJ1-2,.,TGCGCCAGCAGCTTTATGGGGACGAACTATGGCTACACCTTC,CASSFMGTNYGYTF
TRBV28,TRBD1,TRBJ2-7,many,TGTGCCAGCAGTAGTTTAGGGACAGGGGCCTACGAGCAGTACTTC,CASSSLGTGAYEQYF
TRBV4-2,TRBD1,TRBJ1-2,few,TGTGCCAGCAGCCAACCGACAGGGGGTATTGGCTACACCTTC,CASSQPTGGIGYTF